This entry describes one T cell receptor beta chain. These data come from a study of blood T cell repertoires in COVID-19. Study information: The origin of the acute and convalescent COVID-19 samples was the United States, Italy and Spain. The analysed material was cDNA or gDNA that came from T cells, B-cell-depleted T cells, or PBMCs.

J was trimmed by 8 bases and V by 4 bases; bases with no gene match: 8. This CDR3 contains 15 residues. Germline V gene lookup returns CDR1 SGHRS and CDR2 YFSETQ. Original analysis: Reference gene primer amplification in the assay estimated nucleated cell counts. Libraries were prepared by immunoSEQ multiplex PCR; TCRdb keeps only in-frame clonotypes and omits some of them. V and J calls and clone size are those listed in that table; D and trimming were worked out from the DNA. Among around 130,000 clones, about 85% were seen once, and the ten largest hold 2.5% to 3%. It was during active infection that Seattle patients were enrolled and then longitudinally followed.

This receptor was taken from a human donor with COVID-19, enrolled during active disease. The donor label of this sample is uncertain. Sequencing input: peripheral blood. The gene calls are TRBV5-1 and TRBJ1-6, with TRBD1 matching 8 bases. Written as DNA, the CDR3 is TGCGCCAGCAGCGAGAGGACAGGGCCCGATTCACCCCTCCACTTT. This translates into CASSERTGPDSPLHF. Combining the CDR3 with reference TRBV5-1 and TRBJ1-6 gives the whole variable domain KAGVTQTPRYLIKTRGQQVTLSCSPISGHRSVSWYQQTPGQGLQFLFEYFSETQRNKGNFPGRFSGRQFSNSRSEMNVSTLELGDSALYLCASSERTGPDSPLHFGNGTRLTVT.